This T cell receptor beta chain stems from a study of T-cell reconstitution after alpha-beta-depleted transplantation in children. Preparation of the TCRbeta library involved a method that used unique molecular identifiers. TCRdb called the PCR reads again in MiXCR, with one record for every CDR3 protein. The sample yields about 690,000 distinct CDR3 sequences, 16% seen once. Trimming cost V 4 bases and J 4 bases, with 16 bases left between them. The CDR3 has 15 amino acids. CDR1 and CDR2 from the germline V gene are MNHEY and SMNVEV (reference sequence). The chain joins TRBV27 to TRBJ2-5; D is tentatively TRBD1 or TRBD2 (5 bases each). The starting material was PBMCs from the stem cell graft donor, obtained from the stem cell graft. The sequence derives from a human donor who donated a stem cell graft to a child with acute myeloid leukemia. CDR3 in DNA: TGTGCCAGCAGTTCGGGACCTGGGCATGGAGAGACCCAGTACTTC. Protein sequence: CASSSGPGHGETQYF.